Listed below are T cell receptor beta chains from one sample, sequenced in a study of Graves' ophthalmopathy and Graves' hyperthyroidism. TCRdb passed the multiplex PCR reads through MiXCR, listing each CDR3 protein once. Of 350,000 or so distinct CDR3 sequences listed, around a sixth are singletons. Sequencing used peripheral blood. Receptor source: an adult man with Graves' ophthalmopathy. Each CDR3 is given with its conserved first and last residue. The order of the fields is D gene, V gene, clone size, J gene, CDR3 protein, CDR3 DNA. A D gene is named only where the DNA matches it firmly. Some rows mark clone size as missing; the rest say once, few, many or name a class of expanded clone.

D: TRBD1
V: TRBV29-1
size: many
J: TRBJ2-7
CDR3: CSGGTGQAQYF
DNA: TGCAGCGGGGGGACAGGCCAAGCGCAGTACTTC

D: -
V: TRBV28
size: many
J: TRBJ1-2
CDR3: CASSIREYGYTF
DNA: TGTGCCAGCAGTATCCGGGAGTATGGCTACACCTTC

D: -
V: TRBV7-2
size: many
J: TRBJ1-6
CDR3: CASSPDQGNSPLHF
DNA: TGTGCCAGCAGCCCAGACCAAGGAAATTCACCCCTCCACTTT

D: -
V: TRBV12-3/TRBV12-4
size: -
J: TRBJ1-6
CDR3: CASSQDGGGSPLHF
DNA: TGTGCCAGCAGTCAGGACGGAGGTGGATCACCCCTCCACTTT

D: -
V: TRBV6-5
size: -
J: TRBJ1-6
CDR3: CASSSYRVDYNSPLHF
DNA: TGTGCCAGCAGTTCGTACAGGGTAGACTATAATTCACCCCTCCACTTT

D: -
V: TRBV20-1
size: many
J: TRBJ1-1
CDR3: CSASLLRGLNTEAFF
DNA: TGCAGTGCTAGCTTATTGAGGGGACTGAACACTGAAGCTTTCTTT

D: TRBD2
V: TRBV14
size: -
J: TRBJ2-7
CDR3: CASSPTSGSWGSHEQYF
DNA: TGTGCCAGCAGCCCGACTAGCGGGAGTTGGGGGAGCCACGAGCAGTACTTC

D: TRBD2
V: TRBV30
size: many
J: TRBJ2-7
CDR3: CAWSVTGGPYEQYF
DNA: TGTGCCTGGAGTGTGACGGGAGGGCCGTACGAGCAGTACTTC

D: -
V: TRBV7-9
size: many
J: TRBJ2-7
CDR3: CASLQTGPTYEQYF
DNA: TGTGCCAGCCTACAAACAGGCCCAACCTACGAGCAGTACTTC

D: -
V: TRBV7-3
size: many
J: TRBJ2-7
CDR3: CASSLRQYSSYEQYF
DNA: TGTGCCAGCAGCTTACGACAGTACAGCTCCTACGAGCAGTACTTC

D: -
V: TRBV15
size: many
J: TRBJ2-4
CDR3: CATSRGGEAIQYF
DNA: TGTGCCACCAGCAGAGGTGGCGAGGCTATTCAGTACTTC

D: TRBD2
V: TRBV5-1
size: many
J: TRBJ2-6
CDR3: CASSARTSGRAGANVLTF
DNA: TGCGCCAGCAGCGCAAGGACTAGCGGGAGGGCTGGGGCCAACGTCCTGACTTTC

D: TRBD2
V: TRBV29-1
size: many
J: TRBJ2-2
CDR3: CSALTGTSGHTGELFF
DNA: TGCAGCGCCCTCACGGGGACTAGCGGTCACACCGGGGAGCTGTTTTTT

D: -
V: TRBV10-3
size: many
J: TRBJ2-2
CDR3: CAISETRPANTGELFF
DNA: TGTGCCATCAGTGAGACCAGGCCCGCGAACACCGGGGAGCTGTTTTTT

D: -
V: TRBV20-1
size: many
J: TRBJ1-1
CDR3: CSAYAQGRAFF
DNA: TGCAGTGCATACGCACAGGGTCGAGCTTTCTTT

D: -
V: TRBV2
size: -
J: TRBJ1-5
CDR3: CASSVVGGSNQPQHF
DNA: TGTGCCAGCAGTGTCGTGGGGGGCAGCAATCAGCCCCAGCATTTT

D: -
V: TRBV12-3/TRBV12-4
size: many
J: TRBJ1-5
CDR3: CASSISSGNQPQHF
DNA: TGTGCCAGCAGTATAAGTAGTGGCAATCAGCCCCAGCATTTT

D: TRBD1
V: TRBV6-5
size: many
J: TRBJ2-7
CDR3: CASSRRQGHSSEQYF
DNA: TGTGCCAGCAGTCGCCGACAGGGTCATTCTAGCGAGCAGTACTTC

D: -
V: TRBV7-9
size: many
J: TRBJ1-1
CDR3: CASSFDTTNTEAFF
DNA: TGTGCCAGCAGCTTCGACACCACGAACACTGAAGCTTTCTTT

D: -
V: TRBV3-1
size: once
J: TRBJ2-7
CDR3: CASSQYRVGEQYF
DNA: TGTGCCAGCAGCCAGTACAGGGTGGGAGAGCAGTACTTC

D: TRBD2
V: TRBV7-2
size: many
J: TRBJ2-5
CDR3: CASSLWASGDQETQYF
DNA: TGTGCCAGCAGCTTATGGGCTAGCGGGGACCAAGAGACCCAGTACTTC

D: -
V: TRBV30
size: many
J: TRBJ1-1
CDR3: CAWSGPIGGGNTEAFF
DNA: TGTGCCTGGAGTGGACCAATCGGGGGGGGCAACACTGAAGCTTTCTTT

D: -
V: TRBV12-3/TRBV12-4
size: -
J: TRBJ2-7
CDR3: CASRVSDRGEQYF
DNA: TGTGCCAGCAGGGTTAGCGACCGCGGGGAGCAGTACTTC

D: -
V: TRBV6-5
size: many
J: TRBJ1-6
CDR3: CASSNSGTADSPLHF
DNA: TGTGCCAGCAGTAACTCCGGGACCGCCGATTCACCCCTCCACTTT

D: -
V: TRBV20-1
size: many
J: TRBJ1-1
CDR3: CSATRTENTEAFF
DNA: TGCAGTGCTACTCGGACAGAGAACACTGAAGCTTTCTTT

D: -
V: TRBV7-9
size: -
J: TRBJ2-7
CDR3: CASSLVLGGDEQSF
DNA: TGTGCCAGCAGCTTAGTATTGGGGGGAGACGAGCAGTCCTTC

D: -
V: TRBV7-8
size: many
J: TRBJ1-1
CDR3: CASSLLQGRVGTEAFF
DNA: TGTGCCAGCAGCTTACTCCAGGGCAGGGTGGGCACTGAAGCTTTCTTT

D: -
V: TRBV6-1
size: many
J: TRBJ2-7
CDR3: CASSVGERSYEQYF
DNA: TGTGCCAGCAGTGTGGGGGAACGGAGCTACGAGCAGTACTTC

D: -
V: TRBV30
size: many
J: TRBJ2-7
CDR3: CAWSGNYEQYF
DNA: TGTGCCTGGAGTGGCAACTACGAGCAGTACTTC

D: -
V: TRBV30
size: many
J: TRBJ2-6
CDR3: CAWSVGTGANVLTF
DNA: TGTGCCTGGAGTGTAGGTACTGGGGCCAACGTCCTGACTTTC

D: -
V: TRBV2
size: many
J: TRBJ2-2
CDR3: CASNPTASNTGELFF
DNA: TGTGCCAGCAACCCGACAGCCTCGAACACCGGGGAGCTGTTTTTT

D: TRBD1
V: TRBV15
size: many
J: TRBJ1-2
CDR3: CATSFKTGGGGGYTF
DNA: TGTGCCACCAGCTTCAAGACAGGGGGCGGTGGTGGCTACACCTTC

D: TRBD2
V: TRBV28
size: many
J: TRBJ2-7
CDR3: CATIRGGLAGVSPGEQYF
DNA: TGTGCCACCATCCGGGGGGGACTAGCGGGAGTGAGTCCGGGCGAGCAGTACTTC

D: -
V: TRBV10-2
size: many
J: TRBJ2-1
CDR3: CASRGPEYNEQFF
DNA: TGCGCCAGCAGAGGTCCAGAATACAATGAGCAGTTCTTC

D: TRBD1
V: TRBV28
size: -
J: TRBJ2-7
CDR3: CATTGTDDYEQYF
DNA: TGTGCCACCACCGGGACAGATGACTACGAGCAGTACTTC

D: -
V: TRBV29-1
size: many
J: TRBJ1-3
CDR3: CSVVLGLSSGNTIYF
DNA: TGCAGCGTTGTGTTGGGGCTCAGCTCTGGAAACACCATATATTTT

D: -
V: TRBV15
size: -
J: TRBJ2-7
CDR3: CATSREVRGLDEQYF
DNA: TGTGCCACCAGCAGAGAGGTCCGGGGTCTGGACGAGCAGTACTTC

D: -
V: TRBV25-1
size: many
J: TRBJ2-7
CDR3: CASRTRAGTFREQYF
DNA: TGTGCCAGCCGTACCCGGGCTGGGACATTCAGGGAGCAGTACTTC

D: TRBD1
V: TRBV19
size: many
J: TRBJ2-2
CDR3: CASSIEDRVGPGELFF
DNA: TGTGCCAGTAGTATAGAGGACAGGGTCGGACCCGGGGAGCTGTTTTTT

D: -
V: TRBV7-8
size: many
J: TRBJ1-3
CDR3: CASSLTGPSGNTIYF
DNA: TGTGCCAGCAGCTTAACAGGACCCTCTGGAAACACCATATATTTT